These 26 T cell receptor beta chains originate from one sample sequenced in a study of cytomegalovirus exposure and HLA in healthy donors. Method: immunoSEQ multiplex PCR; TCRdb's copy keeps in-frame clones and lacks some. The profile covers around 150,000 clones, with roughly nine tenths appearing a single time and over 2.5% taken by the ten largest. The specimen sequenced was PBMCs. The receptors were gathered from a woman younger than 30 in good health and CMV-seropositive.

The chain joins TRBV19 to TRBJ2-1; 12 nucleotides line up with TRBD2. Germline CDR1 is LNHDA and CDR2 is SQIVND (reference sequence). Germline trimming cut 7 bases from V and 0 bases from J; bases unmatched to any gene: 7. This CDR3 comprises 17 residues. The CDR3 DNA sequence: TGTGCCAGTACCTTGACTAGCGGGAGTCCCTCCTACAATGAGCAGTTCTTC. This encodes CASTLTSGSPSYNEQFF.

This chain connects TRBV6-5 to TRBJ1-1; 8 bases map to TRBD1. This CDR3 comprises 13 residues. The V and J ends lost 11 bases and 5 bases, in that order; junction bases with no gene match: 10. The germline gives CDR1 MNHEY, CDR2 SVGAGI. CDR3 protein: CAAYGQGVTEAFF. CDR3 coding DNA: TGTGCCGCCTACGGACAGGGTGTGACTGAAGCTTTCTTT.

The V call is TRBV5-4, the J call TRBJ2-1, with a tentative D call TRBD2 (7 bases). The CDR3 covers 14 residues. V lost 5 bases and J 4 bases, leaving 13 bases between the germline ends. CDR1 SGHNT and CDR2 YYREEE come from the germline V gene (reference sequence). The chain's CDR3 is CASSWRGLYNEQFF. CDR3 sequence (DNA): TGTGCCAGCAGTTGGCGGGGGCTTTACAATGAGCAGTTCTTC.

This chain links TRBV19 with TRBJ2-5, with D possibly being TRBD2 (6 bases). Germline CDR1 LNHDA, CDR2 SQIVND (reference sequence). The V and J ends lost 4 bases and 4 bases respectively, with 13 bases between them. This CDR3 has 14 amino acids. The chain's CDR3 is CASSKRDFRETQYF. The CDR3, as DNA: TGTGCCAGTAGTAAACGGGACTTCAGAGAGACCCAGTACTTC.

The chain couples TRBV28 to TRBJ1-3; 7 bases line up with TRBD1. This CDR3 is 16 amino acids long. Trimming cost V 7 bases and J 0 bases; bases outside gene matches: 9. Per the germline V gene, CDR1 is MDHEN and CDR2 is SYDVKM. CDR3 DNA sequence: TGTGCCAGCACACGGACAGGCACGATCTCTGGAAACACCATATATTTT. Its protein product is CASTRTGTISGNTIYF.

The gene calls are TRBV7-9 and TRBJ1-1; D is uncertain. This CDR3 spans 15 amino acids. CDR1 and CDR2 (germline): SEHNR, FQNEAQ (reference sequence). V was pared by 4 bases and J by 2 bases, with 14 bases between. The CDR3 DNA reads TGTGCCAGCAGCTCCAAAGCACCGGGAAACACTGAAGCTTTCTTT. This sequence encodes CASSSKAPGNTEAFF.

The V gene is TRBV9, the J gene TRBJ2-1; 9 bases agree with TRBD2. The CDR3 extends over 15 amino acids. V trimming: 4 bases; J trimming: 9 bases; junction bases outside the gene matches: 11. In germline, CDR1 is SGDLS, CDR2 YYNGEE. The CDR3 is CASSTRGSGSGEQFF. CDR3 bases: TGTGCCAGCAGCACCCGGGGTAGCGGGAGTGGTGAGCAGTTCTTC.

This sequence joins TRBV5-4 and TRBJ2-1, with D perhaps matching TRBD1 (6 bases). This CDR3 has 17 residues. The V gene lost 7 bases and the J gene lost 8 bases, with 28 bases spanning the gap. Germline CDR1 and CDR2: SGHNT and YYREEE (reference sequence). CDR3 coding DNA: TGTGCCAGCCAGCTTAGGGCAGGGTCCGTTGCAGGGGATGAGCAGTTCTTC. Protein product: CASQLRAGSVAGDEQFF. The entire variable domain, with the rest obtained from reference TRBV5-4 and TRBJ2-1, is as follows: ETGVTQSPTHLIKTRGQQVTLRCSSQSGHNTVSWYQQALGQGPQFIFQYYREEENGRGNFPPRFSGLQFPNYSSELNVNALELDDSALYLCASQLRAGSVAGDEQFFGPGTRLTVL.

The genes are TRBV6-1 and TRBJ2-4, with TRBD1 as a possible D gene (5 bases). The CDR3 length is 15 residues. V lost 5 bases and J lost 0, with 11 bases in between. Germline loops: CDR1 MNHNS, CDR2 SASEGT. CDR3 DNA sequence: TGTGCCAGCAGTCTGACAGCTCTAGCCAAAAACATTCAGTACTTC. This translates into CASSLTALAKNIQYF.

V and J are TRBV6-1 and TRBJ1-5; tentatively, D is TRBD1 (6 bases). V lost 7 bases, J lost 7 bases, and 17 bases lay in between. The CDR3 covers 14 residues. Germline CDR1 MNHNS, CDR2 SASEGT. The CDR3 protein is CASINRVLGQPQHF. The CDR3, as DNA: TGTGCCAGCATTAACAGGGTCCTAGGGCAGCCCCAGCATTTT.

The chain uses TRBV5-1 and TRBJ2-1, with 7 bases matching TRBD2. The CDR3 runs 14 residues. Germline V CDR1 and CDR2: SGHRS, YFSETQ. Germline trimming cut 3 bases from V and 3 bases from J; bases unmatched to any gene: 3. In DNA form, the CDR3 reads TGCGCCAGCAGCTCCTGGGAGGGCTACAATGAGCAGTTCTTC. Translated: CASSSWEGYNEQFF.

The rearrangement links TRBV30 to TRBJ1-2, with 8 bases that match TRBD1. V shed 1 base and J 6 bases; nucleotides not matched to a gene: 7. The CDR3 is 14 amino acids. CDR1 is GTSNPN, CDR2 SVGIG, per germline (reference sequence). The CDR3 spells CAWSAPGQAHGYTF. The CDR3 nucleotides read TGTGCCTGGAGTGCCCCGGGACAGGCTCATGGCTACACCTTC.

This chain joins TRBV19 and TRBJ1-2; 11 positions match TRBD1. Trimming removed 7 bases from V and 4 bases from J; junction bases left unmatched: 5. In germline, CDR1 is LNHDA, CDR2 SQIVND (reference sequence). The CDR3 covers 14 residues. The CDR3 DNA follows: TGTGCCAGTATGGGGACAGGGGGGATCTATGGCTACACCTTC. Its protein product is CASMGTGGIYGYTF.

The chain is built from TRBV13 and TRBJ2-1; D is perhaps TRBD2 (6 bases). The germline V and J ends were trimmed by 0 bases and 1 base, with 16 bases remaining between them. Per the germline V gene, CDR1 is PRHDT and CDR2 is FYEKMQ (reference sequence). The CDR3 is made up of 18 amino acids. CDR3 loop: CASSLGWARRVSYNEQFF. CDR3 in DNA: TGTGCCAGCAGCTTAGGATGGGCTCGGAGGGTTTCCTACAATGAGCAGTTCTTC.

The chain has TRBV7-2 and TRBJ1-3, with a tentative D call TRBD1 (5 bases). This CDR3 comprises 14 residues. Germline V gives CDR1 SGHTA, CDR2 FQGNSA. Trimming cost V 5 bases and J 1 base, with 9 bases left between them. The CDR3 here is CASSVDSSGNTIYF. DNA for the CDR3: TGTGCCAGCAGCGTAGACAGTTCTGGAAACACCATATATTTT.

The chain combines TRBV4-1 with TRBJ1-5; 9 positions agree with TRBD1. The CDR3 is made up of 16 amino acids. Losses at the gene ends were 4 bases for V and 5 bases for J; bases not matched to a gene: 9. Germline lookup yields CDR1 MGHRA and CDR2 YSYEKL. This CDR3 reads CASSLVGTGKDQPQHF. CDR3 nucleotides: TGCGCCAGCAGCCTAGTTGGGACAGGGAAGGATCAGCCCCAGCATTTT.

The CDR3 reads CASSLNKVGVPTDTQYF. As DNA, the CDR3 is TGTGCCAGCAGCCTAAATAAGGTCGGGGTTCCCACAGATACGCAGTATTTT. This chain uses TRBV11-2 with TRBJ2-3, with TRBD2 as a possible D gene (5 bases). This CDR3 is built from 17 residues. The germline V and J ends were trimmed by 5 bases and 2 bases, with 20 bases remaining between them. The germline V gene encodes CDR1 SGHAT and CDR2 FQNNGV.

The rearrangement uses TRBV5-1 and TRBJ2-7; 9 nucleotides line up with TRBD2. The germline V gene encodes CDR1 SGHRS and CDR2 YFSETQ. The trim removed 1 base at V and 6 bases at J, leaving 17 bases unmatched. This CDR3 region has 18 residues. The chain's CDR3 is CASSLFYRSEREAGEQYF. The DNA of the CDR3 is TGCGCCAGCAGCTTGTTCTACAGGAGCGAGCGGGAGGCGGGCGAGCAGTACTTC.

The J gene is TRBJ2-2, the V gene TRBV10-3; 10 nucleotides match TRBD2. CDR3 size: 18 residues. Per the germline V gene, CDR1 is ENHRY and CDR2 is SYGVKD. V lost 7 bases to trimming and J lost 1 base; unmatched junction nucleotides: 12. The CDR3 is CAITPGSSGRRNTGELFF. The CDR3 nucleotides are TGTGCCATCACCCCCGGGAGTAGCGGGAGGCGGAACACCGGGGAGCTGTTTTTT.

The gene calls are TRBV19 and TRBJ2-2; D uncertain. CDR3 length: 8 amino acids. The V gene's germline CDR1 is LNHDA and CDR2 SQIVND (reference sequence). The DNA for the CDR3 is TGTGGACCAGGTGGGCTGTTTTTT. Protein: CGPGGLFF.

This clone turned up a few times. The chain joins TRBV19 to TRBJ1-2; D unclear. The V and J ends lost 4 bases and 4 bases respectively, with 7 bases between them. The CDR3 runs to 12 residues. The germline gives CDR1 LNHDA, CDR2 SQIVND (reference sequence). The CDR3 here is CASSSTAYGYTF. The CDR3 DNA reads TGTGCCAGTAGTAGCACAGCCTATGGCTACACCTTC.

The sample holds one count of this clone. Here the CDR3 reads CASSLAGQGFGYTF. The CDR3 nucleotides read TGTGCCAGCAGCTTAGCGGGACAGGGGTTTGGCTACACCTTC. The chain is built from TRBV7-8 and TRBJ1-2, with 10 bases fitting TRBD1. The junction had 2 bases not matched to a gene; V was cut back by 0 bases and J by 7 bases. The CDR3 has 14 residues. The germline V gene encodes CDR1 SGHVS and CDR2 FQNEAQ.

The V call is TRBV19, the J call TRBJ2-1; D is possibly TRBD2 (6 bases). V was shortened by 8 bases and J by 2 bases, with 16 bases between the two germline ends. This CDR3 region has 15 residues. Germline V CDR1 and CDR2: LNHDA, SQIVND (reference sequence). The DNA of the CDR3 is TGTGCCAGTGTTGGGGGGACGGTCACCTACAATGAGCAGTTCTTC. This translates into CASVGGTVTYNEQFF.

The CDR3 here is CASSLEGLAYDEQYF. The CDR3 DNA sequence: TGCGCCAGCAGCTTGGAAGGACTAGCGTACGACGAGCAGTACTTC. The rearrangement joins TRBV5-1 to TRBJ2-7, with 9 bases lining up with TRBD2. Looked up from germline, CDR1 is SGHRS and CDR2 is YFSETQ. This CDR3 has 15 amino acids. V lost 0 bases and J lost 5; bases outside the gene matches: 6.

The genes are TRBV28 and TRBJ1-5; tentatively, D is TRBD1 (5 bases). Germline CDR1 is MDHEN and CDR2 is SYDVKM. The germline V and J ends were trimmed by 3 bases and 2 bases, with 17 bases remaining between them. This CDR3 region has 17 residues. In DNA form, the CDR3 reads TGTGCCAGCAGTTTGGGGGGTGGGGCAAGTGGCAATCAGCCCCAGCATTTT. It is translated as CASSLGGGASGNQPQHF. The whole variable domain, filled in from reference TRBV28 and TRBJ1-5, reads DVKVTQSSRYLVKRTGEKVFLECVQDMDHENMFWYRQDPGLGLRLIYFSYDVKMKEKGDIPEGYSVSREKKERFSLILESASTNQTSMYLCASSLGGGASGNQPQHFGDGTRLSIL.

This chain connects TRBV2 to TRBJ2-5, with 11 bases identical to TRBD2. Germline V gene lookup returns CDR1 SNHLY and CDR2 FYNNEI. Trimming at V came to 4 bases and at J to 3 bases, leaving 4 bases not matched to a gene. The CDR3 contains 15 residues. The CDR3 bases are TGTGCCAGCAGTGCCCGACTAGCGGGAAAAGAGACCCAGTACTTC. Translated, it gives CASSARLAGKETQYF.